The 7 T cell receptor beta chains below were found in one sample sequenced in a study of control samples from healthy donors and cancer patients. Libraries were prepared by immunoSEQ multiplex PCR; TCRdb keeps only in-frame clonotypes and omits some of them. Counted here are under 85,000 clones, more than 75% occurring once; the ten biggest clones make up around 3%. Material for sequencing was PBMCs. These receptors originate from a woman between 45 and 60 years old with lung cancer.

The genes are TRBV9 and TRBJ1-1; perhaps TRBD1 as D (5 bases). Germline loops: CDR1 SGDLS, CDR2 YYNGEE. Between the trimmed V and J ends, which lost 0 bases and 4 bases, there was a span of 10 bases. This CDR3 region has 14 residues. The CDR3 DNA reads as TGTGCCAGCAGCGTAGCTTTCGGGGGCACTGAAGCTTTCTTT. It encodes CASSVAFGGTEAFF.

The V call is TRBV9, the J call TRBJ2-7, with TRBD2 as a possible D gene (5 bases). V was clipped by 4 bases and J by 0 bases, with 11 bases between them. Germline lookup yields CDR1 SGDLS and CDR2 YYNGEE. The CDR3 spans 14 residues. CDR3 bases: TGTGCCAGCAGCCCTCGGGGTTTCTCCTACGAGCAGTACTTC. As protein: CASSPRGFSYEQYF.

This chain links TRBV19 with TRBJ1-4; D uncertain. Trimming removed 5 bases at V and 8 bases at J, with 12 bases between. CDR1 is LNHDA, CDR2 SQIVND, per germline (reference sequence). This CDR3 region has 13 residues. CDR3 DNA: TGTGCCAGTAGTCGTTCTGTTGACGAAAAACTGTTTTTT. It is translated as CASSRSVDEKLFF. Together with reference TRBV19 and TRBJ1-4, the CDR3 gives the full variable domain: DGGITQSPKYLFRKEGQNVTLSCEQNLNHDAMYWYRQDPGQGLRLIYYSQIVNDFQKGDIAEGYSVSREKKESFPLTVTSAQKNPTAFYLCASSRSVDEKLFFGSGTQLSVL.

The chain combines TRBV24-1 with TRBJ2-5; D might be TRBD1 or TRBD2, each matching 5 bases. Germline V gene lookup returns CDR1 KGHDR and CDR2 SFDVKD. CDR3 length: 15 residues. V was cut by 2 bases and J by 1 base, with 10 bases left in between. In DNA, the CDR3 is TGTGCCACCAGTGATTCTTCCGGGACCCAAGAGACCCAGTACTTC. Translated: CATSDSSGTQETQYF.

This chain joins TRBV15 and TRBJ1-1; the D is unclear. Per germline, CDR1 LNHNV and CDR2 YYDKDF (reference sequence). The length of the CDR3 is 15 residues. V shed 1 base and J shed 2 bases, with 11 bases lying between them. CDR3 nucleotides: TGTGCCACCAGCAGAGGAAGGACGGTAAACACTGAAGCTTTCTTT. It is translated as CATSRGRTVNTEAFF.

V gene TRBV6-5 combines with J gene TRBJ2-7, with 7 bases that match TRBD1. In germline, CDR1 is MNHEY, CDR2 SVGAGI. This CDR3 comprises 15 residues. V lost 6 bases, J lost 1 base, and 9 bases stayed unmatched. CDR3 sequence (DNA): TGTGCCAGCAGCCTAGGACAGGTTGATTCCTACGAGCAGTACTTC. It specifies CASSLGQVDSYEQYF.

This chain uses TRBV6-2 or TRBV6-3 with TRBJ2-1; 7 positions match TRBD1. The CDR3 loop spans 18 amino acids. V shed 5 bases, J shed 2 bases, and the junction held 15 bases outside the gene matches. Germline V lookup: CDR1 MNHEY, CDR2 SVGEGT. The CDR3 bases are TGTGCCAGCAGTCACCGGACAGGCCGGGCGACACCCTACAATGAGCAGTTCTTC. It translates to CASSHRTGRATPYNEQFF.